The present T cell receptor beta chain was sequenced within a study of blood T cell repertoires in COVID-19. About the research overall: Samples came from the United States, Italy and Spain, spanning acute and convalescent COVID-19. In each case, the material was cDNA or gDNA derived from T cells, B-cell-depleted T cells, or PBMCs.

V was pared by 4 bases and J by 2 bases, with 5 bases of the junction left unmatched. Germline V gene sequence: CDR1 LGHNA, CDR2 YSLEER. The length of the CDR3 is 15 residues. This clone was observed a few times. Original handling: The assay estimated nucleated cells by amplifying reference gene primers. Profiled with immunoSEQ multiplex PCR; TCRdb holds only in-frame clones, not every one. V and J calls and clone size are given by that table; D and trimming were obtained from the DNA. The data hold fewer than 200,000 clones, with roughly nine tenths observed a single time. The sample was peripheral blood. This TCR derives from a man in his 70s with active or convalescent COVID-19. This chain connects TRBV4-3 to TRBJ2-4; 7 nucleotides match TRBD1. DNA for the CDR3: TGCGCCAGCAGCCTCACAGGGGACCCCAAAAACATTCAGTACTTC. Encoded protein: CASSLTGDPKNIQYF.